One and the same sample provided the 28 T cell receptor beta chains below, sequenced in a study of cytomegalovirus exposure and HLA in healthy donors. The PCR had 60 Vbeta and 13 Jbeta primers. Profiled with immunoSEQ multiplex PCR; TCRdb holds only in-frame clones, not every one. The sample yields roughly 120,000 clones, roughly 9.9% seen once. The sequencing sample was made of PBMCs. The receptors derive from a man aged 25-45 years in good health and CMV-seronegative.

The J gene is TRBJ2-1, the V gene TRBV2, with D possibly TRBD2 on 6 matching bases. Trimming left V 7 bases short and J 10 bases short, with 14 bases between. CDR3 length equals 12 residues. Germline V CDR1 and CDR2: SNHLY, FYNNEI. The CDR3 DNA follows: TGTGCCAGCACAGAACTAGCTTCAGAGCAGTTCTTC. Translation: CASTELASEQFF.

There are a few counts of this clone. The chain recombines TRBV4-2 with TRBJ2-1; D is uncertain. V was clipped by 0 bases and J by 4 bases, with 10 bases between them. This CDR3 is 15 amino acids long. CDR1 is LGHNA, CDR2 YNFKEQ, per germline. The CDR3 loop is CASSQDQALYNEQFF. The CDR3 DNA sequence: TGTGCCAGCAGCCAAGATCAAGCGTTATACAATGAGCAGTTCTTC.

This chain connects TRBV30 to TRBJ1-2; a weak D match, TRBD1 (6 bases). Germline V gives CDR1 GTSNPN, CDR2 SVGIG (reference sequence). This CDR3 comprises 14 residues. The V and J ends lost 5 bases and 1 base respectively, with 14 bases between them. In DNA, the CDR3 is TGTGCCTGGGCCCGACAGGCCCTTAACTATGGCTACACCTTC. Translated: CAWARQALNYGYTF.

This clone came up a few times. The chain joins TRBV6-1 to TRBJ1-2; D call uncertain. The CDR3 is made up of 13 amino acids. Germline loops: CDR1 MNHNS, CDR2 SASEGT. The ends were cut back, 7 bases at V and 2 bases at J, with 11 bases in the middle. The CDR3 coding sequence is TGTGCCAGCAATCTGAGATTCAACTATGGCTACACCTTC. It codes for CASNLRFNYGYTF.

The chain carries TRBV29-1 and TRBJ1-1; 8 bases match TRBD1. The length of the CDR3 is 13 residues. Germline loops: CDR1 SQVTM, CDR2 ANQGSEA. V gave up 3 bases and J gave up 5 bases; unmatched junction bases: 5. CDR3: CSVDATGVTEAFF. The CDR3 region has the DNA TGCAGCGTTGATGCGACAGGGGTTACTGAAGCTTTCTTT.

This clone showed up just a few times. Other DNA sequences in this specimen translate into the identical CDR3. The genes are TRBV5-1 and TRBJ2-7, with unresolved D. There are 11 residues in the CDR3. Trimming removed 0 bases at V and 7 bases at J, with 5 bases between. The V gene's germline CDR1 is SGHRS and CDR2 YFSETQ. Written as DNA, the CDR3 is TGCGCCAGCAGCTTGGCCGGGGAGCAGTACTTC. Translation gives CASSLAGEQYF.

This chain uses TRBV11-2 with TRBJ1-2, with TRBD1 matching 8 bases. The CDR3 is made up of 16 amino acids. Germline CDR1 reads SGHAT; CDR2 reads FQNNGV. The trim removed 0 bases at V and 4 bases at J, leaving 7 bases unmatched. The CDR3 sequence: CASSLEGWTGTYGYTF. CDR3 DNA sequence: TGTGCCAGCAGCTTAGAAGGTTGGACAGGGACCTATGGCTACACCTTC.

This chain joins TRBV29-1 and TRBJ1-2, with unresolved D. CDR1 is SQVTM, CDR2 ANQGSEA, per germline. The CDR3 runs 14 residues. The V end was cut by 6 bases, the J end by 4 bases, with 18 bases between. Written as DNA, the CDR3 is TGCAGCGTCTTTGCGGCATCCCCTAGCTATGGCTACACCTTC. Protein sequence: CSVFAASPSYGYTF.

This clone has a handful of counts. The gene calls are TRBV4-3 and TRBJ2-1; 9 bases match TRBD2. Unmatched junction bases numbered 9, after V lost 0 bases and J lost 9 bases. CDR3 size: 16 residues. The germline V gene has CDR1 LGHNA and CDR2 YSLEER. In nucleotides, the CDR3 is TGCGCCAGCAGCCAAGATCGGAGGCGGGGGGGTTTTGAGCAGTTCTTC. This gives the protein CASSQDRRRGGFEQFF.

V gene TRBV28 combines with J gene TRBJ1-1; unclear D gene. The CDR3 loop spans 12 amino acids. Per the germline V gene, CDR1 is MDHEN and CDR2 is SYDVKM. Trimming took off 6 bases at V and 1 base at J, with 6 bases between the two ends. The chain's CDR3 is CASRRGNTEAFF. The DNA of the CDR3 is TGTGCCAGCAGGAGAGGGAACACTGAAGCTTTCTTT.

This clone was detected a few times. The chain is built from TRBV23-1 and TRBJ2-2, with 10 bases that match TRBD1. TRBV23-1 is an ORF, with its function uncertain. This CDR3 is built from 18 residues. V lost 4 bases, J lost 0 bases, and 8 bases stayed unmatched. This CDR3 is CASSPGGQGKTNTGELFF. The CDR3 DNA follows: TGCGCCAGCAGTCCAGGGGGACAGGGGAAGACGAACACCGGGGAGCTGTTTTTT.

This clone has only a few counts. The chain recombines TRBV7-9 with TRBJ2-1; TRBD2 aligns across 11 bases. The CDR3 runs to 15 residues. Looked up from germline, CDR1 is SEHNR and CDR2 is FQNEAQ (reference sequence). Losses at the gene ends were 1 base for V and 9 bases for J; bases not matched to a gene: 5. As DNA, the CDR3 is TGTGCCAGCAGCTTAGGTAGCGGGGGGGACGGTGAGCAGTTCTTC. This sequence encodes CASSLGSGGDGEQFF.

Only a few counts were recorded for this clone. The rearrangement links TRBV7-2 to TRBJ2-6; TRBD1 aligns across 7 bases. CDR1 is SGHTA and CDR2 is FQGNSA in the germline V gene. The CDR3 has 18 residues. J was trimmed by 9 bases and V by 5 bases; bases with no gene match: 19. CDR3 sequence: CASSSRQGSVLRDNVLTF. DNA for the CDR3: TGTGCCAGCAGCAGTAGACAGGGCAGCGTTCTTAGAGACAACGTCCTGACTTTC.

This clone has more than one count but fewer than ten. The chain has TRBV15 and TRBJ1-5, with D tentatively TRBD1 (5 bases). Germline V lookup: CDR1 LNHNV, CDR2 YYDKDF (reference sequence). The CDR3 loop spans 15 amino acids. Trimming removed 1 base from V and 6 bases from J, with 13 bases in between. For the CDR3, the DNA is TGTGCCACCAGCAGAGGATTCAGGGAGGGTCAGCCCCAGCATTTT. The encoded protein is CATSRGFREGQPQHF.

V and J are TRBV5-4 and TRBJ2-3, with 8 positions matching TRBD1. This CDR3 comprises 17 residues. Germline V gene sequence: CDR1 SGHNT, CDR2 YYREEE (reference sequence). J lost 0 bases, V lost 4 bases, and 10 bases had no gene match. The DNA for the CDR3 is TGTGCCAGCAGCGGGTTACAGGGGGACTCTAGCACAGATACGCAGTATTTT. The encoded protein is CASSGLQGDSSTDTQYF.

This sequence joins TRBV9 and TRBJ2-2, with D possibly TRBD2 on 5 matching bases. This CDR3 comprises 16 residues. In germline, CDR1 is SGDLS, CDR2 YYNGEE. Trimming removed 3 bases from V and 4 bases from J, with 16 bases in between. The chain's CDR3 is CASSAGLWVSTGELFF. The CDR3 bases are TGTGCCAGCAGCGCAGGACTCTGGGTTTCCACCGGGGAGCTGTTTTTT.

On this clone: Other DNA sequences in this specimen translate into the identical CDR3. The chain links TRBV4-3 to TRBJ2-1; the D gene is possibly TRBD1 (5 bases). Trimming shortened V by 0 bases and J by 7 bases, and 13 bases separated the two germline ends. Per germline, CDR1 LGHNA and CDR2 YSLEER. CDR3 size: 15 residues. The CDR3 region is CASSQDLAGWNEQFF. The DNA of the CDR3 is TGCGCCAGCAGCCAAGATCTCGCAGGGTGGAATGAGCAGTTCTTC.

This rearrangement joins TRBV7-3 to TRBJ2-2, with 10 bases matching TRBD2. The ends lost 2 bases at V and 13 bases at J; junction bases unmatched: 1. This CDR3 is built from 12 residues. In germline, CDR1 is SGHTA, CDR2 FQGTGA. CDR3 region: CASSLPSGRLFF. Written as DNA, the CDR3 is TGTGCCAGCAGCTTACCTAGCGGGAGGCTGTTTTTT.

CDR3 sequence reads: CASSLTTHNEQFF. The CDR3 nucleotides are TGCGCCAGCAGCCTGACTACTCACAATGAGCAGTTCTTC. This rearrangement joins TRBV5-1 to TRBJ2-1, with D possibly being TRBD2 (5 bases). This CDR3 spans 13 amino acids. Trimming took off 4 bases at V and 5 bases at J, with 10 bases between the two ends. Germline V lookup: CDR1 SGHRS, CDR2 YFSETQ.

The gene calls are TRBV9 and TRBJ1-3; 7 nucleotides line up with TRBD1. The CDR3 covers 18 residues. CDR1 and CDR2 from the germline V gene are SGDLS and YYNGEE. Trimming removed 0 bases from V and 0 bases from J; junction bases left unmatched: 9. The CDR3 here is CASSVAPQGTHSGNTIYF. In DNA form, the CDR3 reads TGTGCCAGCAGCGTAGCTCCACAGGGGACACACTCTGGAAACACCATATATTTT.

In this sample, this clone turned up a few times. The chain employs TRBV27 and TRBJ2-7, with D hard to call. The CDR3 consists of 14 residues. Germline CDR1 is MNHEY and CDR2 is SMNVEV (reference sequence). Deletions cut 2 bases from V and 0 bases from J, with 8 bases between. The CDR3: CASSLGASSYEQYF. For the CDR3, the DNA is TGTGCCAGCAGTTTAGGAGCGAGCTCCTACGAGCAGTACTTC.

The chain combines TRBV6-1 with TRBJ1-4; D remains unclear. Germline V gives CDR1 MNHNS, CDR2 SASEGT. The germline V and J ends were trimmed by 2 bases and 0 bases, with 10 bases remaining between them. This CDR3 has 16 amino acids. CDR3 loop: CASSELNLPTNEKLFF. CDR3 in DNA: TGTGCCAGCAGTGAATTGAACTTACCAACTAATGAAAAACTGTTTTTT.

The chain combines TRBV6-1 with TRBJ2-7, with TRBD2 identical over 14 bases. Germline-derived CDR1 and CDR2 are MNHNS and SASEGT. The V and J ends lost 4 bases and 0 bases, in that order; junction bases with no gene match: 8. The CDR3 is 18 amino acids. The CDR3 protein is CASSAGTSGSLSSYEQYF. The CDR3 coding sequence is TGTGCCAGCAGTGCGGGGACTAGCGGGAGTTTGAGCTCCTACGAGCAGTACTTC.

The CDR3 loop reads CAISERGRTDTQYF. CDR3 nucleotides: TGTGCCATCAGTGAGCGCGGCCGCACAGATACGCAGTATTTT. The V gene is TRBV10-3, the J gene TRBJ2-3; D is ambiguous. The CDR3 length is 14 residues. V gave up 2 bases and J gave up 1 base, with 7 bases separating them. Germline-derived CDR1 and CDR2 are ENHRY and SYGVKD.

For the CDR3, the DNA is TGTGCCAGCTCACGAAATAAGGGGTTCACAGATACGCAGTATTTT. Translated, it gives CASSRNKGFTDTQYF. This sequence joins TRBV18 and TRBJ2-3; D possibly corresponds to TRBD1 (5 bases). The germline gives CDR1 KGHSH, CDR2 LQKENI. Trimming left V 4 bases short and J 2 bases short, with 13 bases between. The CDR3 sequence is 15 residues long.

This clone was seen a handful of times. CDR3 nucleotide sequence: TGTGCCTGGAGCCCACTGGCGGGAAACACCGGGGAGCTGTTTTTT. Protein sequence: CAWSPLAGNTGELFF. The V and J genes are TRBV30 and TRBJ2-2; D possibly corresponds to TRBD2 (6 bases). Trimming took 3 bases from V and 2 from J, leaving 13 bases between them. Germline V gives CDR1 GTSNPN, CDR2 SVGIG (reference sequence). The CDR3 runs 15 residues.

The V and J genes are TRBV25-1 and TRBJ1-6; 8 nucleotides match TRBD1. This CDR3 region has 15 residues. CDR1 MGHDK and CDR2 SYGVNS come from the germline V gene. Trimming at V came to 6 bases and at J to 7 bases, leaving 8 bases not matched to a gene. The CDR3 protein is CASRPGQVKNSPLHF. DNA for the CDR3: TGTGCCAGCAGACCGGGACAGGTCAAGAATTCACCCCTCCACTTT.

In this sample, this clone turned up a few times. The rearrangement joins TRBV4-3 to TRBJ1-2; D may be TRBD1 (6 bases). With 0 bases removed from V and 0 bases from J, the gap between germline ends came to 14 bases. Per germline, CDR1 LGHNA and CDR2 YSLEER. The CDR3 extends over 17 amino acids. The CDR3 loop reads CASSQDGAGDANYGYTF. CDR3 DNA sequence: TGCGCCAGCAGCCAAGATGGGGCAGGGGATGCTAACTATGGCTACACCTTC.